This TCR beta chain emerged from a study of blood T cell repertoires in COVID-19. In the study overall: Samples of COVID-19 (acute and convalescent) were obtained from the United States, Italy and Spain.

This table comes from immunoSEQ multiplex PCR, and its TCRdb copy is limited to in-frame clones, with some not included. The sample holds about 97,000 clones, about nine tenths seen once. Germline CDR1 is MNHEY and CDR2 is SVGAGI. V lost 4 bases to trimming and J lost 5 bases, with 15 bases between them. The CDR3 length is 15 residues. The chain couples TRBV6-5 to TRBJ1-5, with a possible D match to TRBD1 (5 bases). The sequencing sample was made of peripheral blood. This receptor was identified in a man in his sixties with acute or convalescent COVID-19. CDR3: CASSLNRWLDQPQHF. The CDR3 DNA reads TGTGCCAGCAGTTTAAACAGGTGGTTGGATCAGCCCCAGCATTTT.